This entry lists 9 T cell receptor beta chains sequenced from one sample in a study of T-cell reconstitution after alpha-beta-depleted transplantation in children. The authors prepared the TCRbeta library with unique molecular identifiers. TCRdb redid the calling of the PCR reads with MiXCR, one entry per CDR3 protein. The sample has around 250,000 distinct CDR3 sequences; about 23% are singletons. Sequencing was performed on PBMCs, taken before TCRalphabeta/CD19-depleted stem cell transplant. Every receptor here comes from a girl aged 2-10 years with Fanconi anemia, due to receive a stem cell transplant.

This clonotype has just a few counts. The chain combines TRBV6-2 or TRBV6-3 with TRBJ2-1, with no clear D. Germline loops: CDR1 MNHEY, CDR2 SVGEGT. V gave up 0 bases and J gave up 9 bases, with 9 bases separating them. This CDR3 is built from 13 residues. The DNA of the CDR3 is TGTGCCAGCAGTTACTCTCTATCGGGTGAGCAGTTCTTC. Translation gives CASSYSLSGEQFF.

This clonotype was detected ten times or more. This chain joins TRBV21-1 and TRBJ2-1; the D call of TRBD1 is as the table states it, not checked on the DNA. TRBV21-1 is a listed pseudogene. The CDR3 contains 23 residues. CDR3 nucleotides: TGTGCCAGCAGCAAAGCCCGGATACGTCGGGACAGGGGAGAGGGGGCTACTGAAAATGAGCAGTTCTTC. Its protein product is CASSKARIRRDRGEGATENEQFF.

In this sample, this clonotype turned up many times. The rearrangement joins TRBV20-1 to TRBJ2-7, with D possibly being TRBD2 (6 bases). CDR3 length equals 14 residues. V lost 6 bases, J lost 3 bases, and 18 bases lay in between. The germline V gene encodes CDR1 DFQATT and CDR2 SNEGSKA (reference sequence). CDR3 loop: CSADRDLRVYEQYF. For the CDR3, the DNA is TGCAGTGCGGACCGGGACTTGAGGGTCTACGAGCAGTACTTC.

At least ten counts were recorded for this clonotype. V and J are TRBV29-1 and TRBJ2-2; 7 bases map to TRBD1. This CDR3 is built from 14 residues. Unmatched junction bases numbered 9, after V lost 6 bases and J lost 5 bases. Looked up from germline, CDR1 is SQVTM and CDR2 is ANQGSEA. The CDR3 spells CSVDDRVRTGELFF. CDR3 sequence (DNA): TGCAGCGTAGATGACAGGGTTCGGACCGGGGAGCTGTTTTTT.

The chain carries TRBV5-5 and TRBJ2-1; the D gene is possibly TRBD1 (6 bases). Per the germline V gene, CDR1 is SGHKS and CDR2 is YYEKEE (reference sequence). V gave up 4 bases and J gave up 1 base, with 15 bases separating them. The CDR3 consists of 16 residues. The DNA for the CDR3 is TGTGCCAGCAGCCTACCGTCAGGGGTTTCCTACAATGAGCAGTTCTTC. It is translated as CASSLPSGVSYNEQFF.

This clonotype turned up a few times. The chain is built from TRBV4-1 and TRBJ2-3, with 10 positions matching TRBD2. The V and J ends lost 4 bases and 3 bases, in that order; junction bases with no gene match: 10. The CDR3 is 17 residues long. Germline-derived CDR1 and CDR2 are MGHRA and YSYEKL. As DNA, the CDR3 is TGCGCCAGCAGCCTAACTACGAGCGGGGGGGCGACAGATACGCAGTATTTT. Its protein is CASSLTTSGGATDTQYF.

The chain has TRBV30 and TRBJ1-2, with a possible D match to TRBD1 (5 bases). The V gene lost 0 bases and the J gene lost 6 bases, with 11 bases spanning the gap. In germline, CDR1 is GTSNPN, CDR2 SVGIG (reference sequence). The CDR3 runs 13 residues. The CDR3 region is CAWSVRGADGYTF. Written as DNA, the CDR3 is TGTGCCTGGAGTGTACGGGGCGCGGATGGCTACACCTTC.

The chain recombines TRBV5-1 with TRBJ1-4; 7 positions agree with TRBD1. The germline V gene encodes CDR1 SGHRS and CDR2 YFSETQ. The CDR3 totals 16 residues. Unmatched junction bases numbered 6, after V lost 1 base and J lost 3 bases. The chain's CDR3 is CASSLLPQGSNEKLFF. As DNA, the CDR3 is TGCGCCAGCAGCTTGTTGCCACAGGGGTCTAATGAAAAACTGTTTTTT.

The sample holds many counts of this clonotype. J is TRBJ2-7 and V is TRBV20-1, with 12 bases aligning to TRBD1. The CDR3 has 14 residues. V was clipped by 6 bases and J by 3 bases; unmatched bases: 6. CDR1 and CDR2 (germline): DFQATT, SNEGSKA (reference sequence). Here the CDR3 DNA reads TGCAGTGCCGGGACAGGGGGCGGGATCTACGAGCAGTACTTC. Its protein is CSAGTGGGIYEQYF.